The 15 T cell receptor beta chains presented below share a single source sample, sequenced in a study of OX40 agonist ivuxolimab in advanced cancers. The library was made by the immunoSEQ multiplex PCR assay. As stored in TCRdb, this immuneACCESS dataset retains in-frame rearrangements with V and J assigned. A fraction of the clones does not appear; measured against another copy, unresolved V genes explain less than half of the discrepancy, and the remainder lacks a known reason. The sample records just over 50,000 clones, roughly 80% of which are singletons. The ten largest account for under 2.5% of the sample. The material sequenced was CD4+ or CD8+ T cells sorted from blood, taken in a trial of the OX40 agonist ivuxolimab. The source is an adult with an advanced solid tumor such as melanoma, head and neck, liver or kidney cancer.

The chain links TRBV11-2 to TRBJ1-1; D is ambiguous. V shed 5 bases and J shed 4 bases, with 11 bases lying between them. This CDR3 contains 13 residues. The V gene's germline CDR1 is SGHAT and CDR2 FQNNGV. CDR3 coding DNA: TGTGCCAGCAGCCAAGGACGGCCCACTGAAGCTTTCTTT. Its protein is CASSQGRPTEAFF.

The genes are TRBV7-9 and TRBJ2-1; D gene unclear. Germline V CDR1 and CDR2: SEHNR, FQNEAQ (reference sequence). V was clipped by 8 bases and J by 7 bases, with 18 bases between them. The CDR3 extends over 14 amino acids. The CDR3, as DNA: TGTGCCAGCTCTCATGAGCAAGAAACGAATGAGCAGTTCTTC. It encodes CASSHEQETNEQFF.

V and J are TRBV11-2 and TRBJ2-5; 13 nucleotides match TRBD2. This CDR3 has 16 amino acids. Trimming at V came to 3 bases and at J to 5 bases, leaving 6 bases not matched to a gene. Germline CDR1 and CDR2: SGHAT and FQNNGV. This chain's CDR3 is CASSFTGTSGTETQYF. In DNA form, the CDR3 reads TGTGCCAGCAGCTTCACCGGGACTAGCGGGACGGAGACCCAGTACTTC. Complete variable domain (other parts from reference TRBV11-2 and TRBJ2-5): EAGVAQSPRYKIIEKRQSVAFWCNPISGHATLYWYQQILGQGPKLLIQFQNNGVVDDSQLPKDRFSAERLKGVDSTLKIQPAKLEDSAVYLCASSFTGTSGTETQYFGPGTRLLVL.

The V and J genes are TRBV21-1 and TRBJ1-5; the DNA was not used to check the table's D call, TRBD1. TRBV21-1 is a documented pseudogene. The CDR3 sequence is 16 residues long. CDR3 region: CASSHRQGEGNQPQHF. CDR3 nucleotides: TGTGCCAGCAGCCACCGACAGGGGGAAGGCAATCAGCCCCAGCATTTT.

The J gene is TRBJ2-1, the V gene TRBV7-3; no definite D call. Trimming pared 5 bases from V and 5 bases from J, leaving 13 bases between. The CDR3 sequence is 14 residues long. CDR1 is SGHTA, CDR2 FQGTGA, per germline. The DNA for the CDR3 is TGTGCCAGCAGCGTTGGCCTTGGCCACAATGAGCAGTTCTTC. It translates to CASSVGLGHNEQFF.

The rearrangement uses TRBV11-3 and TRBJ1-2; the D is unclear. The CDR3 is 15 residues long. Trimming removed 1 base at V and 7 bases at J, with 16 bases between. CDR1 is SGHNT and CDR2 is YENEEA in the germline V gene. This CDR3 reads CASSLGTSGEFGYTF. CDR3 DNA sequence: TGTGCCAGCAGCTTAGGGACCTCGGGAGAGTTTGGCTACACCTTC.

V gene TRBV7-9 combines with J gene TRBJ1-1; weak D call: TRBD1 (5 bases). V lost 5 bases and J 2 bases, leaving 12 bases between the germline ends. The germline gives CDR1 SEHNR, CDR2 FQNEAQ (reference sequence). The CDR3 length is 14 residues. CDR3 bases: TGTGCCAGCAGCCCCAAGGGGACCAACACTGAAGCTTTCTTT. Translation gives CASSPKGTNTEAFF.

The chain carries TRBV7-2 and TRBJ1-2; 10 bases agree with TRBD1. Germline assignment: CDR1 SGHTA and CDR2 FQGNSA. The CDR3 runs to 15 residues. J was trimmed by 5 bases and V by 5 bases; bases with no gene match: 8. In DNA form, the CDR3 reads TGTGCCAGCAGCCCAGGGACAGGGGTTGGATATGGCTACACCTTC. This gives the protein CASSPGTGVGYGYTF.

The chain joins TRBV28 to TRBJ2-5; possible D gene TRBD2, 6 bases. The germline V gene encodes CDR1 MDHEN and CDR2 SYDVKM. V was trimmed by 5 bases and J by 5 bases, leaving 18 bases between them. The CDR3 consists of 15 residues. In nucleotides, the CDR3 is TGTGCCAGCAGTACGTTTGCCGGGGGTGGGGAGACCCAGTACTTC. This codes for CASSTFAGGGETQYF.

This clone is classed as medium-sized. This chain connects TRBV5-1 to TRBJ1-2; D gene ambiguous. The germline V gene encodes CDR1 SGHRS and CDR2 YFSETQ. This CDR3 is 11 amino acids long. The V end was cut by 5 bases, the J end by 4 bases, with 6 bases between. The CDR3 loop reads CASRKGYGYTF. The CDR3 nucleotides read TGCGCCAGCAGAAAAGGCTATGGCTACACCTTC.

The chain carries TRBV9 and TRBJ2-7; 10 nucleotides agree with TRBD2. With V trimmed by 0 bases and J by 3 bases, 12 bases remained unmatched. CDR1 is SGDLS and CDR2 is YYNGEE in the germline V gene. This CDR3 comprises 18 residues. The CDR3 here is CASSVAPSSGSSIYEQYF. The CDR3 nucleotides read TGTGCCAGCAGCGTAGCCCCCTCTAGCGGGAGTTCTATCTACGAGCAGTACTTC.

The V and J genes are TRBV5-6 and TRBJ2-1, with D unresolved. The CDR3 has 15 amino acids. CDR1 and CDR2 (germline): SGHDT, YYEEEE. Trimming took off 0 bases at V and 8 bases at J, with 15 bases between the two ends. The CDR3 DNA reads TGTGCCAGCAGCTTGGGCGCCACTTTTGACTATGAGCAGTTCTTC. Protein product: CASSLGATFDYEQFF. Full variable domain (rest looked up from reference TRBV5-6 and TRBJ2-1): DAGVTQSPTHLIKTRGQQVTLRCSPKSGHDTVSWYQQALGQGPQFIFQYYEEEERQRGNFPDRFSGHQFPNYSSELNVNALLLGDSALYLCASSLGATFDYEQFFGPGTRLTVL.

This clone was observed a few times. This chain connects TRBV2 to TRBJ1-1, with TRBD1 as a possible D gene (6 bases). CDR1 is SNHLY, CDR2 FYNNEI, per germline. V lost 4 bases to trimming and J lost 8 bases, with 11 bases between them. This CDR3 is built from 12 residues. CDR3 amino acids: CASSGQAYEAFF. CDR3 in DNA: TGTGCCAGCAGTGGACAGGCCTACGAAGCTTTCTTT.

The V call is TRBV6-1, the J call TRBJ2-1; D gene ambiguous. This CDR3 contains 15 residues. Germline loops: CDR1 MNHNS, CDR2 SASEGT. Between the trimmed V and J ends, which lost 0 bases and 4 bases, there was a span of 10 bases. The CDR3 reads CASSEAWRSYNEQFF. The CDR3 DNA reads as TGTGCCAGCAGTGAAGCGTGGCGTTCATACAATGAGCAGTTCTTC.

This clone was seen more than once but under ten times. At one end the junction does not follow the germline gene, possibly because of a read error. This chain links TRBV19 with TRBJ2-6; tentatively, D is TRBD1 (6 bases). CDR1 LNHDA and CDR2 SQIVND come from the germline V gene (reference sequence). The CDR3 is 17 residues long. The CDR3 DNA is TGTGCTAGTAACCGGGGCAGGGGAAAGTCTGGGGCCAACGTCCTGACTTTC. Translated: CASNRGRGKSGANVLTF.